This T cell receptor (beta chain) appears in the sequencing data of a study of blood T cells in healthy people across ages. A sample-barcoded 5' primer and a J-beta primer mix were used in a second PCR of roughly 7 to 11 cycles. Using its own MiXCR run on the 5' RACE reads, TCRdb lists one record per CDR3 protein. The table has about 1,800,000 distinct CDR3 sequences, roughly 28% seen once. The V gene end was trimmed by 0 bases and the J gene end by 4 bases; junction bases not matched to a gene: 2. The CDR3 runs 15 residues. Sequencing was done on a sample of blood. The sequence derives from a woman aged 25-40 years in good health. The chain combines TRBV12-3 or TRBV12-4 with TRBJ2-3, with 9 bases matching TRBD1. The CDR3 bases are TGTGCCAGCAGTTTAGCACAGGGGGCCGCAGATACGCAGTATTTT. Amino acids: CASSLAQGAADTQYF.